Listed below are T cell receptor beta chains from one sample, sequenced in a study of blood T cell repertoires in COVID-19. Generated by immunoSEQ multiplex PCR, the TCRdb table keeps only in-frame clones and is missing some. The sample holds tens of thousands of clones, about 89% seen once. The sample taken for sequencing was peripheral blood. These receptors were obtained from a man between 65 and 85 years old with active or convalescent COVID-19. CDR3s leave out the opening cysteine and the closing phenylalanine or tryptophan. The order of the fields is D gene, V gene, CDR3 protein. A D gene is named only where the DNA matches it firmly.

D gene: TRBD1; V gene: TRBV11-2; CDR3 protein: ASSLGTGLYEKLF
D gene: TRBD2; V gene: TRBV10-3; CDR3 protein: AISESGGQETQY
D gene: TRBD1; V gene: TRBV30; CDR3 protein: AWVDRRSSYEQY
D gene: TRBD2; V gene: TRBV11-2; CDR3 protein: ASSLGVAGGSEQF
D gene: .; V gene: TRBV3-1/TRBV3-2; CDR3 protein: ASRSAMIGNSPLH
D gene: .; V gene: TRBV4-1; CDR3 protein: ASSQGPGANYGYT
D gene: .; V gene: TRBV4-3; CDR3 protein: ASSRRVPEAQPQH
D gene: TRBD2; V gene: TRBV5-1; CDR3 protein: ASSEGTSGGADTQY
D gene: TRBD1; V gene: TRBV12-3/TRBV12-4; CDR3 protein: ASSFGQAYEQY
D gene: .; V gene: TRBV11-2; CDR3 protein: ASKTTRGHNQPQH
D gene: .; V gene: TRBV18; CDR3 protein: ASSPSTGPSTEAF
D gene: TRBD2; V gene: TRBV5-4; CDR3 protein: ASSRGGDTGELF
D gene: TRBD1; V gene: TRBV12-5; CDR3 protein: ASKRQGMDTQY
D gene: TRBD1; V gene: TRBV2; CDR3 protein: ASSVEQGDTEAF
D gene: .; V gene: TRBV5-6; CDR3 protein: ASSLTGLGDTEAF
D gene: .; V gene: TRBV29-1; CDR3 protein: SVEWQTYLNGYT
D gene: .; V gene: TRBV11-2; CDR3 protein: ASSFPTGKRDTGELF
D gene: .; V gene: TRBV5-5; CDR3 protein: ASSFTDRSSGYT
D gene: .; V gene: TRBV30; CDR3 protein: AWSSRLQNGANVLT
D gene: .; V gene: TRBV21-1; CDR3 protein: ASSKGWDRDGYGYT
D gene: .; V gene: TRBV7-2; CDR3 protein: ASSPRTRNQPQH
D gene: TRBD2; V gene: TRBV6-6; CDR3 protein: ASSYSGTSGAGELF
D gene: .; V gene: TRBV29-1; CDR3 protein: SVRQYQETQY
D gene: TRBD1; V gene: TRBV27; CDR3 protein: ASSLSTGAGNTIY
D gene: TRBD1; V gene: TRBV5-1; CDR3 protein: ASSGIPGQGFYGYT
D gene: TRBD1; V gene: TRBV5-1; CDR3 protein: ASILDRVEGYGYT
D gene: .; V gene: TRBV5-1; CDR3 protein: ASSWPGAGSLH
D gene: .; V gene: TRBV6-1; CDR3 protein: ASSEAYPARN
D gene: .; V gene: TRBV7-2; CDR3 protein: ASSFEETYEQY
D gene: .; V gene: TRBV29-1; CDR3 protein: SVVAGYGYT
D gene: .; V gene: TRBV18; CDR3 protein: ASSPPTTPKNIQY
D gene: TRBD1; V gene: TRBV10-1; CDR3 protein: ASAPGQGGTEAF
D gene: TRBD1; V gene: TRBV7-9; CDR3 protein: ASSWGQTNYGYT
D gene: TRBD1; V gene: TRBV19; CDR3 protein: ASSGTGWNTEAF
D gene: .; V gene: TRBV9; CDR3 protein: ASSVGIRGGENTEAF
D gene: TRBD1; V gene: TRBV7-9; CDR3 protein: ASTSTGGFGTEAF
D gene: TRBD1; V gene: TRBV27; CDR3 protein: ASRFDRDYGYT
D gene: TRBD1; V gene: TRBV6-5; CDR3 protein: ASKGQGSVGYT
D gene: .; V gene: TRBV6-2/TRBV6-3; CDR3 protein: ASSLGWRRTLH
D gene: .; V gene: TRBV5-5; CDR3 protein: ASSLKQGNQPQH
D gene: TRBD2; V gene: TRBV29-1; CDR3 protein: SVRLAGEQY
D gene: TRBD2; V gene: TRBV4-1; CDR3 protein: ATTPERGSYNEQF
D gene: .; V gene: TRBV15; CDR3 protein: ATSRGTGNTIY
D gene: .; V gene: TRBV9; CDR3 protein: ASSVRGSGNYGYT
D gene: .; V gene: TRBV6-6; CDR3 protein: ASSYSTAANYGYT
D gene: .; V gene: TRBV6-6; CDR3 protein: ASSYQGNTGELF
D gene: TRBD1; V gene: TRBV29-1; CDR3 protein: SVSGGLNYGYT
D gene: .; V gene: TRBV4-3; CDR3 protein: ASSQVQPNSNSPLH
D gene: .; V gene: TRBV3-1/TRBV3-2; CDR3 protein: ASSQDGHNTIY
D gene: TRBD1; V gene: TRBV5-1; CDR3 protein: ASSLGDREGTDTQY
D gene: .; V gene: TRBV5-1; CDR3 protein: ASSFEEGQPYEQY
D gene: .; V gene: TRBV5-6; CDR3 protein: ASSLGYQGSNQPQH
D gene: .; V gene: TRBV7-4; CDR3 protein: ASSYRKNGLGRGNQPQH
D gene: .; V gene: TRBV3-1/TRBV3-2; CDR3 protein: ASSPVVPNTEAF